This T cell receptor (beta chain) was identified during a study of CD8 T cells in ankylosing spondylitis. Study results and caveats: Reactive arthritis synovial fluid and blood previously showed some of these motif variants. The study identified a TCR beta motif of several highly homologous variants that appeared characteristic of ankylosing spondylitis blood. Reports say disease-linked clones showed up significantly more in matched ankylosing spondylitis synovial fluid. A CD8+ phenotype characterized the disease-linked clones, which were relatively rare in peripheral blood.

TCRdb passed the 5' RACE reads through MiXCR, listing each CDR3 protein once. The profile covers hundreds of thousands of distinct CDR3 sequences, with around 7.8% appearing a single time and 6.8% taken by the ten largest. V was trimmed by 4 bases and J by 5 bases, leaving 17 bases between them. The CDR3 contains 15 residues. In germline, CDR1 is MNHEY, CDR2 SVGEGT. This clonotype came up once. Antigen: not known. The chain has TRBV6-2 or TRBV6-3 and TRBJ2-5; D may correspond to TRBD1 or TRBD2 (5 bases each). Sequencing was performed on blood, either unsorted or a sorted T cell fraction (not recorded which). This TCR came from a male donor with ankylosing spondylitis or in good health (not recorded which). CDR3 in amino acids: CASSFGPGTGETQYF. The CDR3 DNA sequence: TGTGCCAGCAGTTTCGGCCCCGGGACGGGGGAGACCCAGTACTTC.